There are a few counts of the clone carrying this T cell receptor (beta chain). Antigen unknown. From the RT-PCR reads, TCRdb called clonotypes with MiXCR, one entry per CDR3 protein. This table holds around 500,000 distinct CDR3 sequences, 11% found once. This sample was taken from a study of response to subunit inactivated influenza vaccine. Findings and limits, study-wide: Each seasonal influenza vaccination, the authors suggested, recruits few new T cells.

Germline V gives CDR1 MNHNS, CDR2 SASEGT. This CDR3 has 18 residues. The V segment lost 7 bases and the J segment 0 bases; nucleotides outside the gene matches: 16. The V and J genes are TRBV6-1 and TRBJ2-7; 9 bases fit TRBD2. This TCR was recovered from a man aged 50 to 59 who received an inactivated influenza vaccine. The sample here was PBMCs from blood, taken about 40 days after vaccination. The CDR3 spells CASTGRLAASMSSYEQYF. In DNA form, the CDR3 reads TGTGCCAGCACAGGGCGACTAGCGGCCAGTATGAGCTCCTACGAGCAGTACTTC.